Listed below are T cell receptor beta chains from one sample, sequenced in a study of blood T cell repertoires in COVID-19. Repertoires were generated with immunoSEQ multiplex PCR, while TCRdb's copy carries only in-frame clones and drops some. This sample has 300,000 to 400,000 clones, with 85% to 90% found just once. Sequenced input: PBMCs or T cells enriched from blood (not recorded which). These receptors were collected from a man younger than 30 who had recovered from COVID-19. Each CDR3 is given with its conserved first and last residue. The order of the fields is D gene, J gene, clone size, V gene, CDR3 DNA, CDR3 protein. A D gene is named only where the DNA matches it firmly. Rows may omit the clone size; those that give it use once, few, many or a size class.

d_call: NA
j_call: TRBJ1-2
clone_size: NA
v_call: TRBV5-4
cdr3_nt: TGTGCCAGCAGGTCAGCTAACTATGGCTACACCTTC
cdr3_aa: CASRSANYGYTF

d_call: TRBD1
j_call: TRBJ2-5
clone_size: NA
v_call: TRBV18
cdr3_nt: TGTGCCAGCTCCCGTCGTTACGGGACAGGGGAAGAGACCCAGTACTTC
cdr3_aa: CASSRRYGTGEETQYF

d_call: NA
j_call: TRBJ2-2
clone_size: NA
v_call: TRBV18
cdr3_nt: TGTGCCAGCTCACCCGTACTAGGGAGCAGCACCGGGGAGCTGTTTTTT
cdr3_aa: CASSPVLGSSTGELFF

d_call: NA
j_call: TRBJ2-5
clone_size: NA
v_call: TRBV6-5
cdr3_nt: TGTGCCAGCAGTTTAAGGGTTGGGGGCCCCGGGGAAACCCAGTACTTC
cdr3_aa: CASSLRVGGPGETQYF

d_call: NA
j_call: TRBJ2-7
clone_size: once
v_call: TRBV3-1/TRBV3-2
cdr3_nt: TGTGCCAGCAGCCAAGTGGGGGGTAGTGAGCAGTACTTC
cdr3_aa: CASSQVGGSEQYF

d_call: NA
j_call: TRBJ1-1
clone_size: NA
v_call: TRBV12-2
cdr3_nt: TGTGCAAGTCGGTTACCGGGACAGGGGAACACTGAAGCTTTCTTT
cdr3_aa: CASRLPGQGNTEAFF

d_call: NA
j_call: TRBJ1-1
clone_size: NA
v_call: TRBV15
cdr3_nt: TGTGCCACCAGCAGAGATTGGTCGGTGAACACTGAAGCTTTCTTT
cdr3_aa: CATSRDWSVNTEAFF

d_call: NA
j_call: TRBJ1-6
clone_size: NA
v_call: TRBV7-3
cdr3_nt: TGTGCCAGCAGCTCTGGGCAGGGTAATTCACCCCTCCACTTT
cdr3_aa: CASSSGQGNSPLHF

d_call: NA
j_call: TRBJ1-1
clone_size: NA
v_call: TRBV19
cdr3_nt: TGTGCCAGTAAGGTCGCAGGGATAGACACTGAAGCTTTCTTT
cdr3_aa: CASKVAGIDTEAFF

d_call: NA
j_call: TRBJ1-3
clone_size: NA
v_call: TRBV5-1
cdr3_nt: TGCGCCAGCAGCGCGGGCCTTCTCTCTGGAAACACCATATATTTT
cdr3_aa: CASSAGLLSGNTIYF

d_call: NA
j_call: TRBJ2-5
clone_size: NA
v_call: TRBV24-1
cdr3_nt: TGTGCCACCAGTGATGGGGGGCAAGAGACCCAGTACTTC
cdr3_aa: CATSDGGQETQYF

d_call: TRBD1
j_call: TRBJ1-6
clone_size: NA
v_call: TRBV28
cdr3_nt: TGTGCCAGCAGTAACCCCCGGGACAGGGGGTGGTCCCTCCACTTT
cdr3_aa: CASSNPRDRGWSLHF

d_call: NA
j_call: TRBJ1-6
clone_size: once
v_call: TRBV9
cdr3_nt: TGTGCCAGCAGCGTGGACGGACAGATGGGTTCACCCCTCCACTTT
cdr3_aa: CASSVDGQMGSPLHF

d_call: TRBD1
j_call: TRBJ1-2
clone_size: NA
v_call: TRBV10-3
cdr3_nt: TGTGCCTCCAGGACAGGGGGCGCCTATGGCTACACCTTC
cdr3_aa: CASRTGGAYGYTF

d_call: NA
j_call: TRBJ1-1
clone_size: once
v_call: TRBV7-2
cdr3_nt: TGTGCCAGCAGCTTGGCAGGGTACACTGAAGCTTTCTTT
cdr3_aa: CASSLAGYTEAFF

d_call: NA
j_call: TRBJ2-3
clone_size: NA
v_call: TRBV10-2
cdr3_nt: TGCGCCAGCAGTGACCCGGGGTCCGGCACAGATACGCAGTATTTT
cdr3_aa: CASSDPGSGTDTQYF

d_call: TRBD1
j_call: TRBJ2-2
clone_size: NA
v_call: TRBV5-1
cdr3_nt: TGCGCCAGCAGCTCACAAAAGGGGGCCTCCCTCGGGCGGAACACCGGGGAGCTGTTTTTT
cdr3_aa: CASSSQKGASLGRNTGELFF

d_call: TRBD1
j_call: TRBJ1-2
clone_size: few
v_call: TRBV7-9
cdr3_nt: TGTGCCAGCAGCGAGATGACAGGGGACTATGGCTACACCTTC
cdr3_aa: CASSEMTGDYGYTF

d_call: TRBD1
j_call: TRBJ1-1
clone_size: NA
v_call: TRBV7-8
cdr3_nt: TGTGCCAGCAGCTTATCAGCTCCGGGACAGGTCTTGAACACTGAAGCTTTCTTT
cdr3_aa: CASSLSAPGQVLNTEAFF

d_call: NA
j_call: TRBJ1-1
clone_size: once
v_call: TRBV19
cdr3_nt: TGTGCCAGTAGTGTTAGTCGCGGCAGAACCGAAGCTTTCTTT
cdr3_aa: CASSVSRGRTEAFF

d_call: TRBD2
j_call: TRBJ2-4
clone_size: NA
v_call: TRBV20-1
cdr3_nt: TGCAGTGCTAGTGGGCGGGGGGCCTTAAACATTCAGTACTTC
cdr3_aa: CSASGRGALNIQYF

d_call: TRBD1
j_call: TRBJ1-2
clone_size: NA
v_call: TRBV11-1
cdr3_nt: TGTGCCAGCAGTTCACAGGGGGCAGCCCCCTATGGCTACACCTTC
cdr3_aa: CASSSQGAAPYGYTF

d_call: TRBD2
j_call: TRBJ2-3
clone_size: once
v_call: TRBV7-9
cdr3_nt: TGTGCCAGCAGCCTGACTAGCGGAAGCACAGATACGCAGTATTTT
cdr3_aa: CASSLTSGSTDTQYF

d_call: NA
j_call: TRBJ2-3
clone_size: NA
v_call: TRBV19
cdr3_nt: TGTGCCAGTAGTATTCAGGGGCCACCCCCAGCCCCGCAGTATTTT
cdr3_aa: CASSIQGPPPAPQYF

d_call: NA
j_call: TRBJ1-1
clone_size: NA
v_call: TRBV5-1
cdr3_nt: TGCGCCAGCAGCGTAGGGGCCGGTCGGGCCACTGAAGCTTTCTTT
cdr3_aa: CASSVGAGRATEAFF

d_call: NA
j_call: TRBJ1-1
clone_size: NA
v_call: TRBV5-1
cdr3_nt: TGCGCCAGCAGCTTGGGGGGCAGGGCGTGGACTGAAGCTTTCTTT
cdr3_aa: CASSLGGRAWTEAFF

d_call: NA
j_call: TRBJ1-5
clone_size: NA
v_call: TRBV28
cdr3_nt: TGTGCCAGCAGTTTAGGAGGCATTAGGCATTTT
cdr3_aa: CASSLGGIRHF

d_call: NA
j_call: TRBJ1-1
clone_size: NA
v_call: TRBV6-6
cdr3_nt: TGTGCCAGCAGTTACGTCGGACAAGGAATAGAAGCTTTCTTT
cdr3_aa: CASSYVGQGIEAFF

d_call: NA
j_call: TRBJ1-5
clone_size: NA
v_call: TRBV7-8
cdr3_nt: TGTGCCAGCAGCTTAGGTCCGGACGGCCTGGGGGGGCCCCAGCATTTT
cdr3_aa: CASSLGPDGLGGPQHF